This TCR beta chain was identified during a study of cytomegalovirus exposure and HLA in healthy donors. Germline loops: CDR1 SNHLY, CDR2 FYNNEI. The V and J ends lost 9 bases and 1 base respectively, with 15 bases between them. The CDR3 contains 14 residues. It was with 60 Vbeta and 13 Jbeta primers that the PCR ran. In the original analysis: The count from a later analysis was 70 million to 85 million unique TCR beta chains, some 10 million of them shared. Assay used: immunoSEQ multiplex PCR; TCRdb lists only in-frame clones, some missing. V, J and clone size are taken as reported in that table, and D and trimming were inferred from the DNA itself. The sample contains some 120,000 clones, roughly 17% of which appear only once. Findings and limits, study-wide: The HLA-A and HLA-B alleles of most subjects were reportedly predicted accurately from TCR beta sequences.

As concerns this clone: The antigen remains undetermined.

The J gene is TRBJ1-2, the V gene TRBV2, with D maybe TRBD1 (6 bases). The sequence was collected from a female donor in good health and CMV-seropositive. The material sequenced was PBMCs. The CDR3 DNA sequence: TGTGCCAGTAGAACCGGGACACATAACTATGGCTACACCTTC. Its protein is CASRTGTHNYGYTF. The whole variable domain, remainder taken from reference TRBV2 and TRBJ1-2, is EPEVTQTPSHQVTQMGQEVILRCVPISNHLYFYWYRQILGQKVEFLVSFYNNEISEKSEIFDDQFSVERPDGSNFTLKIRSTKLEDSAMYFCASRTGTHNYGYTFGSGTRLTVV.